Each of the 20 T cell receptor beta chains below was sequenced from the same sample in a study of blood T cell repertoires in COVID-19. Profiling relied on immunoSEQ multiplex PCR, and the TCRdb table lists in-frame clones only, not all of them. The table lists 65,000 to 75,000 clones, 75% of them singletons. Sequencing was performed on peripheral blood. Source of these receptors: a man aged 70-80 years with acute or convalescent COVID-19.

CDR3 sequence (DNA): TGTGCCAGCAGTTCTAGCCCCAGGCATAGCAATCAGCCCCAGCATTTT. Protein sequence: CASSSSPRHSNQPQHF. The genes are TRBV27 and TRBJ1-5; no clear D gene. V was cut by 4 bases and J by 0 bases, with 13 bases left in between. CDR1 and CDR2 from the germline V gene are MNHEY and SMNVEV (reference sequence). The CDR3 totals 16 residues.

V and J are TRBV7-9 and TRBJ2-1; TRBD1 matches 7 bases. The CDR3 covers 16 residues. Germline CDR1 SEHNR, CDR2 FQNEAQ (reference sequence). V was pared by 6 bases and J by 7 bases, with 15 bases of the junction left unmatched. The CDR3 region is CASRKTTGESINEQFF. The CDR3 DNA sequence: TGTGCCAGCAGAAAGACCACAGGGGAATCTATTAATGAGCAGTTCTTC.

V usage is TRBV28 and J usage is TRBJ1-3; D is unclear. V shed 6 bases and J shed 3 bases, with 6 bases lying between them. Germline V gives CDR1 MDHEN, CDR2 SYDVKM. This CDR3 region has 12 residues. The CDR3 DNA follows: TGTGCCAGCAGCACGGTTGGAAACACCATATATTTT. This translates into CASSTVGNTIYF.

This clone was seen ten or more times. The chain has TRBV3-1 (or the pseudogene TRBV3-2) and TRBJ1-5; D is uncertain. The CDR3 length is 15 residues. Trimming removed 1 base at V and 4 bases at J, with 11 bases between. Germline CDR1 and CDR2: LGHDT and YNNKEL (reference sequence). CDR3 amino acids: CASSQGRTGNQPQHF. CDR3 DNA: TGTGCCAGCAGCCAAGGGCGGACTGGGAATCAGCCCCAGCATTTT.

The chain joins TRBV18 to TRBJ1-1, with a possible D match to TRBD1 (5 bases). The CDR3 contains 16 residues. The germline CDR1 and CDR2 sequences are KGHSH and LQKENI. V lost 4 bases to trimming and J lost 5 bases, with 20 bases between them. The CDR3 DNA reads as TGTGCCAGCTCACAGAACTACGGGACTCAGGATACTGAAGCTTTCTTT. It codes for CASSQNYGTQDTEAFF.

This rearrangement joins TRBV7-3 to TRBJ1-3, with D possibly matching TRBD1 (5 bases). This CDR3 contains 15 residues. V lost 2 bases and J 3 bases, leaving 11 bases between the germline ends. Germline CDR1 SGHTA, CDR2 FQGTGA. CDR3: CASSLGSGVGNTIYF. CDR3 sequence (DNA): TGTGCCAGCAGCTTAGGGTCGGGGGTTGGAAACACCATATATTTT.

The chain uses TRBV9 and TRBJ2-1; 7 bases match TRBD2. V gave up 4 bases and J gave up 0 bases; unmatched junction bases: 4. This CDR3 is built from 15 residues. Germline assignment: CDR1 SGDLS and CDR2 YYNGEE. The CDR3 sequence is CASSRAGSSYNEQFF. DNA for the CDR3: TGTGCCAGCAGCCGAGCGGGGAGCTCCTACAATGAGCAGTTCTTC.

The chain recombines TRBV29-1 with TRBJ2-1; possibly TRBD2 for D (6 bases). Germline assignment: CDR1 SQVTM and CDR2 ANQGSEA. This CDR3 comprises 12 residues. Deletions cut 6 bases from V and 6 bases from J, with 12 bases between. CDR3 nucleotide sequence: TGCAGCGTACGGGGGAGTGGCAATGAGCAGTTCTTC. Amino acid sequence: CSVRGSGNEQFF.

DNA for the CDR3: TGTGCCAGCAGCAGTAGCGGGCCCTTGATGAATGAGCAGTTCTTC. Protein: CASSSSGPLMNEQFF. The chain has TRBV7-2 and TRBJ2-1; 7 bases are a match to TRBD2. The CDR3 is 15 amino acids. V dropped 5 bases and J dropped 7; count of bases not matched to a gene: 11. Germline CDR1 and CDR2: SGHTA and FQGNSA. The whole variable domain, filled in from reference TRBV7-2 and TRBJ2-1, reads GAGVSQSPSNKVTEKGKDVELRCDPISGHTALYWYRQSLGQGLEFLIYFQGNSAPDKSGLPSDRFSAERTGGSVSTLTIQRTQQEDSAVYLCASSSSGPLMNEQFFGPGTRLTVL.

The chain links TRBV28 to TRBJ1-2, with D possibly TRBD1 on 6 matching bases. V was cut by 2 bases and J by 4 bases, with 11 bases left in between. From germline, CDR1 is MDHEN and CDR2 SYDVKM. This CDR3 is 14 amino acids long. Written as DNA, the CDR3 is TGTGCCAGCAGTTTACTGTCCAGGGGCTATGGCTACACCTTC. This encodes CASSLLSRGYGYTF.

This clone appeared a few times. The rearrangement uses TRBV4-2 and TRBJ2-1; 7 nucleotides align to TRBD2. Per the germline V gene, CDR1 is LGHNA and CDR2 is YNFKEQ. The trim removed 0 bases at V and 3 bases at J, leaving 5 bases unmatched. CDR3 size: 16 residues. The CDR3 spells CASSQDLPSGYNEQFF. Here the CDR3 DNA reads TGTGCCAGCAGCCAAGATTTACCTAGCGGCTACAATGAGCAGTTCTTC.

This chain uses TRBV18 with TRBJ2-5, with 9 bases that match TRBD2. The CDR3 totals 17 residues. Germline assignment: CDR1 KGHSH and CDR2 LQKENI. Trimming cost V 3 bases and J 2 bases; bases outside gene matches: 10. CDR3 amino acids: CASSPVGIAGAQETQYF. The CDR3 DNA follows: TGTGCCAGCTCACCGGTCGGGATAGCGGGGGCTCAAGAGACCCAGTACTTC.

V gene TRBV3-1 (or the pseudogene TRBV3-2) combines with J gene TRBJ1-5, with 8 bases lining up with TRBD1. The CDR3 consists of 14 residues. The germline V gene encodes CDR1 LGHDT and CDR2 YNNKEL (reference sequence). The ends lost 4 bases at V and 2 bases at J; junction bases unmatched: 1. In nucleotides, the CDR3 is TGTGCCAGCAGCCGGGGACAGGGCAATCAGCCCCAGCATTTT. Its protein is CASSRGQGNQPQHF.

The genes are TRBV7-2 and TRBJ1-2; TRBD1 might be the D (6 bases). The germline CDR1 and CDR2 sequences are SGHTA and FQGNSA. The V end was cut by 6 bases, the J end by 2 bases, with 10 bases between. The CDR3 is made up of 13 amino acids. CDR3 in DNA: TGTGCCAGCAGTCGTACAGGGAACTATGGCTACACCTTC. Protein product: CASSRTGNYGYTF.

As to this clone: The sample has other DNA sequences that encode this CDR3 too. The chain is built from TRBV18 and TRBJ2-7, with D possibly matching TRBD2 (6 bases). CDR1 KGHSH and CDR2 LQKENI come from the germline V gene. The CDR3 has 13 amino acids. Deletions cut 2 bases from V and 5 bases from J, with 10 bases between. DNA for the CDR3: TGTGCCAGCTCACCATCCGGGGGAAACGAGCAGTACTTC. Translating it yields CASSPSGGNEQYF.

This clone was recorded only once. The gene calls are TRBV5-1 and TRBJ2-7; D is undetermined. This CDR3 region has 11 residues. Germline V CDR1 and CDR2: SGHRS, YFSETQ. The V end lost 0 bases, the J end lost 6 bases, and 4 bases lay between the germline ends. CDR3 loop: CASSLASEQYF. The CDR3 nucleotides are TGCGCCAGCAGCTTGGCGTCCGAGCAGTACTTC.

CDR3 DNA: TGTGCCACCAGCAGAGACAGGTACCAAGAGACCCAGTACTTC. Its translation is CATSRDRYQETQYF. The gene calls are TRBV15 and TRBJ2-5; D ambiguous. The CDR3 extends over 14 amino acids. Deletions cut 0 bases from V and 0 bases from J, with 5 bases between. Germline CDR1 and CDR2: LNHNV and YYDKDF (reference sequence).

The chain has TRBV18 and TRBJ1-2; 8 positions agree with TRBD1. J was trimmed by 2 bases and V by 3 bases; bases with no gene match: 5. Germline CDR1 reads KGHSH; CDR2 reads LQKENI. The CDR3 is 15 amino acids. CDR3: CASSPPTGENYGYTF. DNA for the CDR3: TGTGCCAGCTCACCCCCGACAGGGGAAAACTATGGCTACACCTTC.

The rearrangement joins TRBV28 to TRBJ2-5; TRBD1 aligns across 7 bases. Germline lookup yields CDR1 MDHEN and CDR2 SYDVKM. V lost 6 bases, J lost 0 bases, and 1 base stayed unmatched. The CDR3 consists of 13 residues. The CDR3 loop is CASRTGHQETQYF. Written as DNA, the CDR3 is TGTGCCAGCAGGACAGGGCACCAAGAGACCCAGTACTTC. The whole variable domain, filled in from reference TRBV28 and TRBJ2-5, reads DVKVTQSSRYLVKRTGEKVFLECVQDMDHENMFWYRQDPGLGLRLIYFSYDVKMKEKGDIPEGYSVSREKKERFSLILESASTNQTSMYLCASRTGHQETQYFGPGTRLLVL.

The CDR3 loop is CASRHPSSYNSPLHF. In nucleotides, the CDR3 is TGTGCCAGCAGGCACCCGAGCTCCTATAATTCACCCCTCCACTTT. The chain carries TRBV6-5 and TRBJ1-6; D gene ambiguous. Germline V CDR1 and CDR2: MNHEY, SVGAGI. Deletions cut 6 bases from V and 0 bases from J, with 9 bases between. CDR3 length: 15 amino acids.